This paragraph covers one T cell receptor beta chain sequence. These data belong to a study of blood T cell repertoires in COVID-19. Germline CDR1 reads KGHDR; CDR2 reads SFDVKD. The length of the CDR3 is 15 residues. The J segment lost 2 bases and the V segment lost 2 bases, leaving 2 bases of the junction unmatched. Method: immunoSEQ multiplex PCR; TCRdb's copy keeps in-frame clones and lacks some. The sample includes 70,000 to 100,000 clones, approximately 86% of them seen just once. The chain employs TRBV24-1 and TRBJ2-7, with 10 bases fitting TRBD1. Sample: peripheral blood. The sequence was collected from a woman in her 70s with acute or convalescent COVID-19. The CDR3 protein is CATSDSGQGTYEQYF. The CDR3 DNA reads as TGTGCCACCAGTGATTCGGGACAGGGGACCTACGAGCAGTACTTC.